Described below is a single TCR beta chain sequence and its context. The antigen remains undetermined. The data were obtained in a study of cytomegalovirus exposure and HLA in healthy donors. At sampling all donors were nominally healthy, likely with unrecorded immune exposures. Both 60 Vbeta primers and 13 Jbeta primers went into the PCR. The method was immunoSEQ multiplex PCR; TCRdb's version includes in-frame clones alone and lacks a portion of them. The table shows about 160,000 clones, with around 84% occurring only once. This CDR3 has 16 residues. CDR1 and CDR2 from the germline V gene are SEHNR and FQNEAQ (reference sequence). With V trimmed by 6 bases and J by 0 bases, 10 bases remained unmatched. Study results and limitations: As confirmed in vitro, three CMV-associated chains were specific for CMV antigens.

Specimen: PBMCs. The V call is TRBV7-9, the J call TRBJ1-2; 7 nucleotides match TRBD1. The clonotype was recovered from a man aged 45-60 years in good health and CMV-seropositive. CDR3 residues: CASRLTSGGTNYGYTF. As DNA, the CDR3 is TGTGCCAGCAGACTCACCTCAGGGGGGACTAACTATGGCTACACCTTC.